This TCR beta chain stems from a study of Graves' ophthalmopathy and Graves' hyperthyroidism. TCR beta CDR3 regions were amplified from RNA transcripts. HTBI primers primed a first-round RT-PCR, and a second-round multiplex PCR followed. A single record per CDR3 protein comes from TCRdb applying MiXCR to the multiplex PCR reads. Of a few hundred thousand distinct CDR3 sequences listed, roughly a sixth were seen once; the top ten hold roughly 2.4%. The CDR3 runs 14 residues. Germline values: CDR1 MDHEN, CDR2 SYDVKM. Trimming pared 1 base from V and 3 bases from J, leaving 9 bases between. This clonotype was detected ten times or more.

The chain links TRBV28 to TRBJ1-2; no firm D call. The origin of this receptor is an adult woman with stable Graves' hyperthyroidism. The sample comprised peripheral blood. CDR3 coding DNA: TGTGCCAGCAGTTTATACGGGTCTGACTATGGCTACACCTTC. Its translation: CASSLYGSDYGYTF.